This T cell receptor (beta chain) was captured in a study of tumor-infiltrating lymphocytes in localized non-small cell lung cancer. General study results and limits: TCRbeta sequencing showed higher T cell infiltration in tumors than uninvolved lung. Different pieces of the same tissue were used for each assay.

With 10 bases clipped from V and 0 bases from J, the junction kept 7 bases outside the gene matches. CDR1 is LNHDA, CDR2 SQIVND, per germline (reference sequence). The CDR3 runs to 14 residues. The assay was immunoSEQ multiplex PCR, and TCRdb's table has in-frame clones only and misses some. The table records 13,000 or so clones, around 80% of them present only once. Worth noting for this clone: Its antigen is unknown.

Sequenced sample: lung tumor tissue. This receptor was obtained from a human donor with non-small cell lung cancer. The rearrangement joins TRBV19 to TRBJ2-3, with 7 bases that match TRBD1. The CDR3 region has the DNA TGTGCCACCCAAGAGGGGGCGAGCACAGATACGCAGTATTTT. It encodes CATQEGASTDTQYF.